These T cell receptor beta chains were read from a single sample in a study of early T cells in non-severe SARS-CoV-2 infection. Each CDR3 protein gets one entry after TCRdb re-called the 5' RACE reads with MiXCR. The data hold around 61,000 distinct CDR3 sequences, with over 9.5% observed a single time. Sequences were obtained from whole blood. The source of these receptors is an adult who was a healthcare worker with PCR-confirmed SARS-CoV-2 infection or an uninfected control (not recorded which). The CDR3 runs from the conserved cysteine through the conserved F or W.

TRBJ2-7 TRBV7-9 CASSTSISSYEQYF
TRBJ2-5 TRBV20-1 CSAKETQYF
TRBJ1-1 TRBV25-1 CASCSVLNTEAFF
TRBJ2-3 TRBV11-2 CASSSFTDTQYF
TRBJ1-2 TRBV5-4 CASSLESGGFGYTF
TRBJ1-4 TRBV7-9 CASSFLRTGGGGEKLFF
TRBJ2-3 TRBV4-3 CASSQDGPTGVADTQYF
TRBJ2-3 TRBV20-1 CSANLRRSPDTQYF
TRBJ1-3 TRBV6-5 CASSYSRSGNTIYF
TRBJ2-7 TRBV7-7 CASSLSGGSGDEQYF
TRBJ2-4 TRBV19 CASSIDRVAGASKNIQYF
TRBJ2-1 TRBV29-1 CSVDTASGSSYNEQFF
TRBJ2-1 TRBV6-2/TRBV6-3 CASSYLGGDEQFF
TRBJ1-2 TRBV10-3 CAISESGTELYGYTF
TRBJ2-1 TRBV18 CASSPLDLAGANEQFF
TRBJ1-6 TRBV20-1 CSASPGPRWALHF
TRBJ2-7 TRBV25-1 CASSDPPLSHEQYF
TRBJ2-5 TRBV10-3 CAISESSAPQETQYF
TRBJ2-5 TRBV6-2/TRBV6-3 CASGFETQYF
TRBJ2-5 TRBV12-3/TRBV12-4 CASSLSYEETQYF
TRBJ2-5 TRBV6-6 CASTGDRAASGETQYF
TRBJ2-5 TRBV18 CASSPGQGNFGETQYF
TRBJ2-1 TRBV15 CATSTLEESSYNEQFF
TRBJ1-1 TRBV14 CASSSPGMNTEAFF
TRBJ2-3 TRBV29-1 CSVDVGELPDTQYF
TRBJ2-3 TRBV2 CASSEAGGTGSTQYF
TRBJ2-7 TRBV10-3 CAISATPRLAGGPGEQYF
TRBJ2-2 TRBV9 CASSVGGGSLNTGELFF
TRBJ2-1 TRBV3-1 CASSQNTMKQFF
TRBJ1-1 TRBV7-3 CASSFTLGGTEAFF
TRBJ2-7 TRBV20-1 CSAREELAYEQYF
TRBJ1-5 TRBV6-2/TRBV6-3 CASSSQGVGQPQHF
TRBJ2-5 TRBV2 CASSDQQSETQYF
TRBJ2-6 TRBV7-2 CASSLAGRSNGANVLTF
TRBJ1-6 TRBV7-3 CASSPTAPARGSYNSPLHF
TRBJ2-3 TRBV5-6 CASSWLTSGKRDTQYF
TRBJ2-5 TRBV7-9 CASSLAGVETQYF
TRBJ2-7 TRBV3-1 CASSQDLGRSYEQYF
TRBJ2-5 TRBV20-1 CSAGRRVGYQETQYF
TRBJ1-3 TRBV7-9 CASSPTPGQGLINTIYF
TRBJ2-7 TRBV7-2 CASSRTGIYEQYF
TRBJ2-2 TRBV5-5 CASSLRGPGSTGELFF
TRBJ2-7 TRBV11-2 CASSAYRGLGEQYF
TRBJ2-1 TRBV24-1 CATSDRGRPYNEQFF
TRBJ1-5 TRBV19 CASSAARVNQPQHF
TRBJ1-2 TRBV6-2/TRBV6-3 CASSQGQGFGYYGYTF
TRBJ2-7 TRBV10-3 CAISESRGDRFGEQYF
TRBJ1-5 TRBV5-8 CASSYGTGASQPQHF
TRBJ2-3 TRBV4-3 CASSQETQGISTDTQYF
TRBJ2-3 TRBV12-3/TRBV12-4 CASSSTSSARTDTQYF
TRBJ2-4 TRBV20-1 CSATPNLLAKNIQYF
TRBJ2-7 TRBV2 CASKGQSSSYEQYF
TRBJ2-7 TRBV29-1 CSVGRPSSYEQYF
TRBJ2-2 TRBV7-9 CASSLAVGGPTGELFF
TRBJ1-2 TRBV6-5 CASSSSGPITF
TRBJ2-5 TRBV7-2 CASSLGGQGSETQYF
TRBJ1-2 TRBV28 CASSLGQGHSGGYTF
TRBJ1-1 TRBV29-1 CSVPPGVNTEAFF